Below, 24 T cell receptor beta chains from the same sample are listed, as sequenced in a study of CD8+ T cells in alopecia areata. Treatment in this sample: oral pan-JAK inhibitor, 5-10 mg twice daily. Extracted RNA was reverse transcribed into cDNA, the sequencing template. Here immunoSEQ multiplex PCR was the method, and the copy in TCRdb shows in-frame clones only, minus some. The table lists 150,000 to 200,000 clones, around 49% of them singletons. The source material was CD8+ T cells sorted from blood, sampled around week 54, from a patient treated with tofacitinib. Receptors originate from a human donor with alopecia areata.

This rearrangement joins TRBV9 to TRBJ1-1; D is ambiguous. V lost 0 bases and J lost 1, with 4 bases in between. CDR1 SGDLS and CDR2 YYNGEE come from the germline V gene. The CDR3 has 13 residues. The CDR3 loop is CASSVEWNTEAFF. CDR3 DNA: TGTGCCAGCAGCGTAGAGTGGAACACTGAAGCTTTCTTT.

This clone was counted only a few times. The V and J genes are TRBV29-1 and TRBJ2-3, with a possible D match to TRBD2 (5 bases). Germline CDR1 SQVTM, CDR2 ANQGSEA. The CDR3 extends over 15 amino acids. Deletions cut 1 base from V and 0 bases from J, with 11 bases between. CDR3 in amino acids: CSVEGGGASTDTQYF. The CDR3 DNA reads as TGCAGCGTTGAAGGTGGAGGCGCTAGCACAGATACGCAGTATTTT.

The V gene is TRBV11-2, the J gene TRBJ2-5; no clear D gene. The CDR3 consists of 13 residues. The germline CDR1 and CDR2 sequences are SGHAT and FQNNGV. Trimming cost V 3 bases and J 3 bases, with 8 bases left between them. In nucleotides, the CDR3 is TGTGCCAGCAGCTTTCTCACAGAAGAGACCCAGTACTTC. The encoded protein is CASSFLTEETQYF.

This clone showed up just a few times. V gene TRBV14 combines with J gene TRBJ1-1; 7 bases line up with TRBD1. The J segment lost 0 bases and the V segment lost 2 bases, leaving 3 bases of the junction unmatched. CDR1 is SGHDN and CDR2 is FVKESK in the germline V gene. This CDR3 is 15 amino acids long. CDR3 loop: CASSQLGQVNTEAFF. Written as DNA, the CDR3 is TGTGCCAGCAGCCAATTAGGACAGGTGAACACTGAAGCTTTCTTT.

The V call is TRBV7-9, the J call TRBJ1-1, with 9 nucleotides matching TRBD1. Germline V CDR1 and CDR2: SEHNR, FQNEAQ (reference sequence). This CDR3 spans 16 amino acids. V trimming: 2 bases; J trimming: 6 bases; junction bases outside the gene matches: 10. The CDR3 loop reads CASSLSQGAGKAEAFF. For the CDR3, the DNA is TGTGCCAGCAGCTTATCACAGGGGGCGGGAAAGGCTGAAGCTTTCTTT.

The V gene is TRBV30, the J gene TRBJ1-5, with a tentative D call TRBD1 (6 bases). Germline lookup yields CDR1 GTSNPN and CDR2 SVGIG (reference sequence). This CDR3 contains 13 residues. V lost 2 bases to trimming and J lost 4 bases, with 9 bases between them. The CDR3 coding sequence is TGTGCCTGGAGTCCACAGGGAAATCAGCCCCAGCATTTT. This codes for CAWSPQGNQPQHF. Combining the CDR3 with reference TRBV30 and TRBJ1-5 gives the whole variable domain SQTIHQWPATLVQPVGSPLSLECTVEGTSNPNLYWYRQAAGRGLQLLFYSVGIGQISSEVPQNLSASRPQDRQFILSSKKLLLSDSGFYLCAWSPQGNQPQHFGDGTRLSIL.

The chain has TRBV5-6 and TRBJ2-3; 7 nucleotides match TRBD1. This CDR3 contains 15 residues. Germline trimming cut 2 bases from V and 4 bases from J; bases unmatched to any gene: 7. CDR1 and CDR2 from the germline V gene are SGHDT and YYEEEE. In DNA form, the CDR3 reads TGTGCCAGCAGCTTAGGGGACAGCACGCCAGATACGCAGTATTTT. It codes for CASSLGDSTPDTQYF.

The V and J genes are TRBV9 and TRBJ1-6, with a possible D match to TRBD1 (5 bases). Per the germline V gene, CDR1 is SGDLS and CDR2 is YYNGEE. V shed 2 bases and J shed 10 bases, with 16 bases lying between them. The CDR3 has 15 amino acids. CDR3 protein: CASSVATAGGSPLHF. The CDR3 bases are TGTGCCAGCAGCGTTGCGACCGCCGGGGGGTCACCCCTCCACTTT. Full variable domain (rest looked up from reference TRBV9 and TRBJ1-6): DSGVTQTPKHLITATGQRVTLRCSPRSGDLSVYWYQQSLDQGLQFLIQYYNGEERAKGNILERFSAQQFPDLHSELNLSSLELGDSALYFCASSVATAGGSPLHFGNGTRLTVT.

The chain is built from TRBV9 and TRBJ2-7; TRBD2 is a possible D gene (5 bases). The V gene lost 0 bases and the J gene lost 3 bases, with 16 bases spanning the gap. Germline V gene lookup returns CDR1 SGDLS and CDR2 YYNGEE. CDR3 size: 16 residues. The CDR3 spells CASSVGGSSPIYEQYF. CDR3 coding DNA: TGTGCCAGCAGCGTAGGAGGGAGTTCGCCAATCTACGAGCAGTACTTC.

V is TRBV2 and J is TRBJ1-2, with 10 nucleotides matching TRBD1. CDR1 and CDR2 (germline): SNHLY, FYNNEI. The CDR3 runs 13 residues. Trimming at V came to 7 bases and at J to 4 bases, leaving 3 bases not matched to a gene. CDR3 protein: CASIRDRGYGYTF. The CDR3 DNA is TGTGCCAGCATCAGGGACAGGGGCTATGGCTACACCTTC.

V usage is TRBV7-2 and J usage is TRBJ1-6; the D is unclear. V lost 3 bases, J lost 13 bases, and 16 bases lay in between. The germline V gene has CDR1 SGHTA and CDR2 FQGNSA. The CDR3 sequence is 14 residues long. CDR3 sequence: CASSFQTATSPLHF. DNA of the CDR3: TGTGCCAGCAGCTTCCAGACTGCCACGAGTCCCCTCCACTTT.

This clone came up a few times. V gene TRBV30 combines with J gene TRBJ2-6, with TRBD2 as a possible D gene (5 bases). CDR1 and CDR2 (germline): GTSNPN, SVGIG (reference sequence). This CDR3 is 17 amino acids long. V lost 4 bases and J 0 bases, leaving 16 bases between the germline ends. The CDR3 sequence is CAWNGRGLASGANVLTF. The CDR3 DNA reads TGTGCCTGGAACGGTCGCGGGTTAGCCTCTGGGGCCAACGTCCTGACTTTC.

Notes on this clone: Other DNA sequences in this specimen translate into the identical CDR3. The V and J genes are TRBV30 and TRBJ2-5; maybe TRBD2 (6 bases). V was clipped by 3 bases and J by 4 bases, with 12 bases between them. The CDR3 is made up of 13 amino acids. Germline assignment: CDR1 GTSNPN and CDR2 SVGIG (reference sequence). CDR3 amino acids: CAWSLGRGETQYF. DNA of the CDR3: TGTGCCTGGAGCCTTGGGCGGGGAGAGACCCAGTACTTC.

The V call is TRBV4-1, the J call TRBJ1-1, with D possibly being TRBD1 (5 bases). With 0 bases removed from V and 5 bases from J, the gap between germline ends came to 13 bases. Germline values: CDR1 MGHRA, CDR2 YSYEKL. CDR3 length: 15 amino acids. In DNA form, the CDR3 reads TGCGCCAGCAGCCAAGATCCAGGGTTGGTTACTGAAGCTTTCTTT. Translation: CASSQDPGLVTEAFF.

This clone occurred a few times. The genes are TRBV7-2 and TRBJ2-1; D remains ambiguous. Per germline, CDR1 SGHTA and CDR2 FQGNSA. Trimming removed 5 bases from V and 0 bases from J, with 11 bases in between. The CDR3 length is 15 residues. In DNA form, the CDR3 reads TGTGCCAGCAGCCGGTGGGCTAACTCCTACAATGAGCAGTTCTTC. It translates to CASSRWANSYNEQFF.

This clone turned up a few times. This chain joins TRBV29-1 and TRBJ1-2; D not resolved. In germline, CDR1 is SQVTM, CDR2 ANQGSEA. This CDR3 contains 13 residues. V gave up 4 bases and J gave up 2 bases, with 11 bases separating them. The CDR3, as DNA: TGCAGCGTTGTGGCGGACGGGAACTATGGCTACACCTTC. It yields the protein CSVVADGNYGYTF.

V and J are TRBV5-1 and TRBJ1-1; D call uncertain. Trimming removed 1 base from V and 1 base from J, with 5 bases in between. This CDR3 has 13 residues. The V gene's germline CDR1 is SGHRS and CDR2 YFSETQ. CDR3 loop: CASSLYENTEAFF. The CDR3 DNA reads TGCGCCAGCAGCTTGTACGAGAACACTGAAGCTTTCTTT. Combining the CDR3 with reference TRBV5-1 and TRBJ1-1 gives the whole variable domain KAGVTQTPRYLIKTRGQQVTLSCSPISGHRSVSWYQQTPGQGLQFLFEYFSETQRNKGNFPGRFSGRQFSNSRSEMNVSTLELGDSALYLCASSLYENTEAFFGQGTRLTVV.

Of note for this clone: The junction departs from the called germline gene at one end, perhaps through a read error. This chain connects TRBV7-2 to TRBJ1-1; D not certain. This CDR3 has 14 residues. CDR1 SGHTA and CDR2 FQGNSA come from the germline V gene. The CDR3 DNA sequence: TGTGCCAGCAGCCTAGCCTCCCCCAGGACTGAAGCTTTCTTT. It translates to CASSLASPRTEAFF.

In DNA form, the CDR3 reads TGTGCCAGCCAAAGAGACAGCTTGAATTCACCCCTCCACTTT. This encodes CASQRDSLNSPLHF. The rearrangement links TRBV5-6 to TRBJ1-6; D is perhaps TRBD1 (5 bases). Trimming cost V 7 bases and J 7 bases, with 15 bases left between them. Germline V CDR1 and CDR2: SGHDT, YYEEEE. This CDR3 contains 14 residues. Together with reference TRBV5-6 and TRBJ1-6, the CDR3 gives the full variable domain: DAGVTQSPTHLIKTRGQQVTLRCSPKSGHDTVSWYQQALGQGPQFIFQYYEEEERQRGNFPDRFSGHQFPNYSSELNVNALLLGDSALYLCASQRDSLNSPLHFGNGTRLTVT.

V is TRBV9 and J is TRBJ1-5; 7 bases map to TRBD1. CDR1 and CDR2 from the germline V gene are SGDLS and YYNGEE. The CDR3 spans 14 residues. V dropped 4 bases and J dropped 7; count of bases not matched to a gene: 8. The CDR3 DNA is TGTGCCAGCAGCCGGGACAGCGGTCCACAGCCCCAGCATTTT. It is translated as CASSRDSGPQPQHF.

This chain connects TRBV5-6 to TRBJ2-7; no definite D call. Germline values: CDR1 SGHDT, CDR2 YYEEEE. Trimming took 0 bases from V and 4 from J, leaving 11 bases between them. There are 14 residues in the CDR3. The CDR3 nucleotides read TGTGCCAGCAGCTTGGGGGGAAGGCCATACGAGCAGTACTTC. Translated, it gives CASSLGGRPYEQYF. The full variable domain, rest sourced from reference TRBV5-6 and TRBJ2-7, is DAGVTQSPTHLIKTRGQQVTLRCSPKSGHDTVSWYQQALGQGPQFIFQYYEEEERQRGNFPDRFSGHQFPNYSSELNVNALLLGDSALYLCASSLGGRPYEQYFGPGTRLTVT.

The J gene is TRBJ2-3, the V gene TRBV7-9, with 7 nucleotides matching TRBD1. Losses at the gene ends were 5 bases for V and 11 bases for J; bases not matched to a gene: 7. There are 12 residues in the CDR3. Germline loops: CDR1 SEHNR, CDR2 FQNEAQ (reference sequence). The chain's CDR3 is CASSLTQGEQYF. In DNA, the CDR3 is TGTGCCAGCAGCCTAACGCAGGGGGAGCAGTATTTT.

The V and J genes are TRBV29-1 and TRBJ2-1; TRBD2 matches at 7 bases. CDR3 length: 12 residues. The V segment lost 6 bases and the J segment 9 bases; nucleotides outside the gene matches: 8. CDR1 SQVTM and CDR2 ANQGSEA come from the germline V gene. CDR3 protein: CSVAPGGGEQFF. DNA for the CDR3: TGCAGCGTCGCCCCGGGAGGCGGTGAGCAGTTCTTC.

This chain links TRBV30 with TRBJ2-7; 7 bases line up with TRBD1. Germline loops: CDR1 GTSNPN, CDR2 SVGIG (reference sequence). The V gene end was trimmed by 1 base and the J gene end by 6 bases; junction bases not matched to a gene: 9. This CDR3 region has 14 residues. The CDR3 DNA is TGTGCCTGGAGTGGATTACCGACAGGGCGCGAGCAGTACTTC. It translates to CAWSGLPTGREQYF.